The clone carrying this TCR beta chain appeared many times. Antigen unknown. V lost 6 bases to trimming and J lost 4 bases; unmatched junction nucleotides: 6. The CDR3 extends over 14 amino acids. Germline values: CDR1 SEHNR, CDR2 FQNEAQ (reference sequence). The sample comes from a study of T-cell memory formation after mild COVID-19. General study points: Later expanders leaned toward CD4+, whereas clones contracting from day 15 to 85 were balanced CD4/CD8. Mainly CM and EM harbored the contracting CD4+ clones; mainly EMRA harbored the CD8+ ones.

5'RACE primed from the constant segment yielded TCR alpha and TCR beta cDNA libraries bearing sample barcodes and UMIs. TCRdb passed the 5' RACE reads through MiXCR, listing each CDR3 protein once. The sample consists of approximately 240,000 distinct CDR3 sequences, about 16% of them appearing once. The TCR originated in a man between 18 and 35 years old who had mild COVID-19 (a few samples of this study predate the infection). Cell type and time point are not known. This rearrangement joins TRBV7-9 to TRBJ2-5; 9 bases line up with TRBD1. The sequenced sample consisted of PBMCs or a T cell subset sorted from them (not recorded which). The CDR3 loop is CASRKDRGPETQYF. The CDR3 bases are TGTGCCAGCAGGAAGGACAGGGGTCCAGAGACCCAGTACTTC.